The source of this T cell receptor beta chain is a study of T-cell reconstitution after alpha-beta-depleted transplantation in children. This clonotype was observed at least ten times. Germline V gives CDR1 MDHEN, CDR2 SYDVKM. J gave up 3 bases and V 5 bases, and 3 bases lay outside the gene matches. This CDR3 has 15 residues. Preparation of the TCRbeta library used unique molecular identifiers. TCRdb called the PCR reads again in MiXCR, with one record for every CDR3 protein. Of 700,000 to 850,000 distinct CDR3 sequences listed, roughly 16% are singletons. The sequencing here drew on PBMCs, mostly from graft donor cells, taken 360 days after TCRalphabeta/CD19-depleted stem cell transplant. The J gene is TRBJ2-1, the V gene TRBV28, with 11 nucleotides matching TRBD2. The clonotype originates from a male patient under 18 who had a stem cell transplant for acute lymphoblastic leukemia, so the T cells may come from the graft donor. The DNA for the CDR3 is TGTGCCAGCAGTGAACTAGCGGGAGACTACAATGAGCAGTTCTTC. Translated: CASSELAGDYNEQFF.